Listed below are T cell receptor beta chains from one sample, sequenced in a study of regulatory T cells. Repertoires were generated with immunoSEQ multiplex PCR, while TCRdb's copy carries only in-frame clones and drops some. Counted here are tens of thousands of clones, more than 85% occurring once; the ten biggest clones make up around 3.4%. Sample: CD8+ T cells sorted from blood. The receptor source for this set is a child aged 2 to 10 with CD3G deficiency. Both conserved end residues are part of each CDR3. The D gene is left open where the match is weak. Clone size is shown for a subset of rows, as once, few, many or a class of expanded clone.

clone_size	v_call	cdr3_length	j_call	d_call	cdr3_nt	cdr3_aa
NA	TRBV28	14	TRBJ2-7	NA	TGTGCCAGCAGTTTAAGGGGAAAGGGCTACGAGCAGTACTTC	CASSLRGKGYEQYF
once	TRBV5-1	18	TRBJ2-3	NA	TGCGCCAGCAGCCCGGGACCGACTGTTACTCCCTGGGAGGATACGCAGTATTTT	CASSPGPTVTPWEDTQYF
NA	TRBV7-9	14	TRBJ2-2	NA	TGTGCCAGCAGCCCAGGGAGGTACACCGGGGAGCTGTTTTTT	CASSPGRYTGELFF
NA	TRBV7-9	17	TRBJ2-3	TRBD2	TGTGCCAGCAGCCCCCCAGATGGTAGCGGGATCCCAGATACGCAGTATTTT	CASSPPDGSGIPDTQYF
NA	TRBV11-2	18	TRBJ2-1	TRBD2	TGTGCCAGCAGCGAGTGGGGGGGACTATATCCAATTTACAATGAGCAGTTCTTC	CASSEWGGLYPIYNEQFF
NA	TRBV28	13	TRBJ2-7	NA	TGTGCCAGCAGTTTGTTACAGGGATACGAGCAGTACTTC	CASSLLQGYEQYF
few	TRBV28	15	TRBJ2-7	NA	TGTGCCAGCAGTGTTATAGGTGCAGGATGGCACGAGCAGTACTTC	CASSVIGAGWHEQYF
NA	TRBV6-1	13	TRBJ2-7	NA	TGTGCCTCGGCAAAGACGGGCCCCTACGAGCAGTACTTC	CASAKTGPYEQYF
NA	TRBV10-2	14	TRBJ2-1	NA	TGCGCCAGCAAGGTGGGAGGATTGAGGAGTGAGCAGTTCTTC	CASKVGGLRSEQFF
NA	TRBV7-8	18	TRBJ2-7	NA	TGTGCCAGCAGCTTTGGCCGGGACTGGGGGGGGGCTACTACCCAGCAGTACTTC	CASSFGRDWGGATTQQYF
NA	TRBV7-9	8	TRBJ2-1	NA	TGTGCCAGCAGCCCGGGGATCTTC	CASSPGIF
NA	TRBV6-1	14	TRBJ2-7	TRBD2	TGTGCCAGCAGTGAGAGCGGGAGCCTCTACGAGCAGTACTTC	CASSESGSLYEQYF
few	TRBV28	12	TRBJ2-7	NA	TGTGCCAGCAGTTTATGGGCCTACGAGCAGTACTTC	CASSLWAYEQYF
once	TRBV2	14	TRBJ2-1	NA	TGTGCCAGCAGTGAGCGGGAAAACTACAATGAGCAGTTCTTC	CASSERENYNEQFF
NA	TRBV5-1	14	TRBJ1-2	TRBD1	TGCGCCAGCAGTTTGGGACAGGGCGACTATGGCTACACCTTC	CASSLGQGDYGYTF
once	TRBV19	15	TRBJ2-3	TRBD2	TGTGCCAGTAGTACGACGGGACTACCCACAGATACGCAGTATTTT	CASSTTGLPTDTQYF
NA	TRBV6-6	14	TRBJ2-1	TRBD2	TGTGCCAGCAGTTACTCAATGGGACTAGCCGAGCAGTTCTTC	CASSYSMGLAEQFF
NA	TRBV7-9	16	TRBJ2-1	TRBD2	TGTGCCAGCAGCTTCGCGAGGCTAGCGGGGGTCAATGAGCAGTTCTTC	CASSFARLAGVNEQFF
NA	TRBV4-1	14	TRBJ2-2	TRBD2	TGCGCCAGCAGCCCCGGGACTATCACCGGGGAGCTGTTTTTT	CASSPGTITGELFF
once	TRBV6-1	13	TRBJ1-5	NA	TGTGCCAGCAGCCCTTATAGCAATCAGCCCCAGCATTTT	CASSPYSNQPQHF
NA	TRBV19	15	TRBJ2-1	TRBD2	TGTGCCAGTAGTGTCGGGGGGAGCTCCTACAATGAGCAGTTCTTC	CASSVGGSSYNEQFF
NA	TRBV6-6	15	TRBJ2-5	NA	TGTGCCAGCAGTTACATAACTAGCAGCCAAGAGACCCAGTACTTC	CASSYITSSQETQYF
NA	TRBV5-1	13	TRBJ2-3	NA	TGCGCCAGCAGCACTGAGTCACGGGATACGCAGTATTTT	CASSTESRDTQYF
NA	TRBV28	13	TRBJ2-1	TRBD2	TGTGCCAGCAGTCGGGGGGTTCACAATGAGCAGTTCTTC	CASSRGVHNEQFF
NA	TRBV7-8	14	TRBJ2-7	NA	TGTGCCAGCAGCTTAGGCGGCCCCGCCTACGAGCAGTACTTC	CASSLGGPAYEQYF
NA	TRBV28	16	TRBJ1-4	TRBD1	TGTGCCAGCAGTCCGCAGGGGGCAGGACAATTCAAAAAACTGTTTTTT	CASSPQGAGQFKKLFF